This TCR beta chain was found in a study of T-cell reconstitution after alpha-beta-depleted transplantation in children. General study results and limits: It was newly produced T cells that mostly accounted for T-cell counts and diversity one year after transplant. Two months or so post-transplant, alpha-beta T cells reportedly derived from several hundred expanded graft clones. It was surviving recipient T cells and thymic progenitors that gave some patients high TCRbeta diversity at day 60.

About this clonotype itself: Its antigen remains unidentified.

Trimming pared 5 bases from V and 8 bases from J, leaving 13 bases between. The CDR3 spans 13 residues. During its preparation, the TCRbeta library received unique molecular identifiers. One entry per CDR3 protein results from TCRdb running MiXCR on the PCR reads. The data hold hundreds of thousands of distinct CDR3 sequences, with around 13% observed a single time. This receptor was obtained from a girl aged 2-10 years with congenital amegakaryocytic thrombocytopenia, due to receive a stem cell transplant. The chain carries TRBV12-3 or TRBV12-4 and TRBJ2-1, with D maybe TRBD1 (5 bases). Sequencing used PBMCs, obtained before TCRalphabeta/CD19-depleted stem cell transplant. CDR3 protein: CASSQGNFHEQFF. The CDR3 DNA reads as TGTGCCAGCAGTCAGGGAAATTTCCATGAGCAGTTCTTC.